This T cell receptor beta chain was documented in a study of control samples from healthy donors and cancer patients. The germline V and J ends were trimmed by 2 bases and 0 bases, with 7 bases remaining between them. Per the germline V gene, CDR1 is MNHEY and CDR2 is SMNVEV (reference sequence). The CDR3 spans 14 residues. Produced via immunoSEQ multiplex PCR; TCRdb's table is partial and in-frame only. This sample has some 150,000 clones, with roughly 94% found just once. The chain has TRBV27 and TRBJ1-1; D gene uncertain. The source of this sequence is a man between 60 and 75 years old with colorectal cancer. Sample: PBMCs. CDR3 DNA sequence: TGTGCCAGCAGTTTAGGTGTTGTGAACACTGAAGCTTTCTTT. It is translated as CASSLGVVNTEAFF.